This entry features one T cell receptor (beta chain) sequence. Antigen unknown. The CDR3 sequence is 16 residues long. Germline CDR1 is SGHNT and CDR2 is YYREEE (reference sequence). The data originate from a study of cytomegalovirus exposure and HLA in healthy donors. Findings of the study overall: What was likely a sequencing artifact was a cluster of highly shared sequence variants.

PCR amplification relied on 60 Vbeta primers (plus 13 Jbeta primers). Libraries were prepared by immunoSEQ multiplex PCR; TCRdb keeps only in-frame clonotypes and omits some of them. Of 110,000 to 150,000 clones listed, 82% are singletons. Sequencing used PBMCs. The chain carries TRBV5-4 and TRBJ2-5; 9 nucleotides line up with TRBD2. The J call is in doubt because the DNA end fits TRBJ2-7 better. This sequence was found in a woman aged 55-70 years in good health and CMV-seropositive. This CDR3 reads CASSSQAGGPSYEQYF. CDR3 nucleotide sequence: TGTGCCAGCAGCTCCCAAGCGGGAGGCCCCTCCTACGAGCAGTACTTC.